The source of this T cell receptor (beta chain) is a study of blood T cell repertoires in COVID-19. In the original workflow: For nucleated cells, counts were estimated from reference gene primer amplification. Here immunoSEQ multiplex PCR was the method, and the copy in TCRdb shows in-frame clones only, minus some. V, J and clone size are taken as reported in that table, and D and trimming were inferred from the DNA itself. The sample shows roughly 130,000 clones, less than 90% of them seen only once. J was trimmed by 6 bases and V by 6 bases; bases with no gene match: 5. CDR3 size: 13 residues. The V gene's germline CDR1 is SGHRS and CDR2 YFSETQ.

The chain has TRBV5-1 and TRBJ1-1; 10 nucleotides match TRBD1. The clonotype was recovered from a woman aged 25 to 45 who had recovered from COVID-19. Material for sequencing was PBMCs or T cells enriched from blood (not recorded which). As DNA, the CDR3 is TGCGCCAGCATAGGGGACAGGGGTTCTGAAGCTTTCTTT. Its translation is CASIGDRGSEAFF.